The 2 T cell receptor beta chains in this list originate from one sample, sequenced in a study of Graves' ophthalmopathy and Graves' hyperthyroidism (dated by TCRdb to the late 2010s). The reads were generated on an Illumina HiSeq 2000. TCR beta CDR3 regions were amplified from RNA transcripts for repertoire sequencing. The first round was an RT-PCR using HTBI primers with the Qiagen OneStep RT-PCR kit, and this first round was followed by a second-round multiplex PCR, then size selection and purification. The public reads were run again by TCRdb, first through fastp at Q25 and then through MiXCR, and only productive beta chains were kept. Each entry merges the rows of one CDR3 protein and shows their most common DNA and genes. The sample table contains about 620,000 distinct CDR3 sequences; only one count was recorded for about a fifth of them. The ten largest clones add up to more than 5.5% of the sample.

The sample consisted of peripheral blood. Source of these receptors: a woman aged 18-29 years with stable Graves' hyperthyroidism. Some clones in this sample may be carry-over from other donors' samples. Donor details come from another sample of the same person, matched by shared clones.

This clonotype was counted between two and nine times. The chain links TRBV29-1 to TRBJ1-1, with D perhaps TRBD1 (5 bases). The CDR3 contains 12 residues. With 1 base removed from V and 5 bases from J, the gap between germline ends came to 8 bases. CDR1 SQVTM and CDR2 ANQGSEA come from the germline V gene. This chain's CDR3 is CSVEAGRTEAFF. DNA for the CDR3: TGCAGCGTTGAAGCAGGGAGGACTGAAGCTTTCTTT.

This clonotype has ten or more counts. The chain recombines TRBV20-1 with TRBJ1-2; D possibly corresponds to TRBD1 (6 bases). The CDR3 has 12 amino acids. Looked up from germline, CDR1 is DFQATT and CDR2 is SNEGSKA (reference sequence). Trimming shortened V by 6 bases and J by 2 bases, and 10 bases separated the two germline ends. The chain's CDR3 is CSARGPNYGYTF. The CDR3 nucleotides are TGCAGTGCCAGGGGACCGAACTATGGCTACACCTTC.